Listed below are T cell receptor beta chains from one sample, sequenced in a study of shared clonotypes between healthy human individuals. Libraries were prepared by immunoSEQ multiplex PCR; TCRdb keeps only in-frame clonotypes and omits some of them. The sample contains about 990,000 clones, approximately 78% of which appear only once. The sequencing input was memory CD4+ T cells from PBMCs. The receptors here all came from a man younger than 35 in good health. Some clones in this sample may be carry-over from other donors' samples. Each CDR3 is given with its conserved first and last residue. A D gene is named only where the DNA matches it firmly. Clone size is not always given. Where it is, it says once, few, many or a class for expanded clones.

>TRBJ2-3|.|16|TRBV25-1|TRBD2
TGTGCCAGCAGTGACGCAGCGGGAGGCCGGGGAGATACGCAGTATTTT
CASSDAAGGRGDTQYF
>TRBJ2-1|.|17|TRBV5-1|TRBD2
TGCGCCAGCAGCATGGTGGCTAGCGGGAGGGCCGACAATGAGCAGTTCTTC
CASSMVASGRADNEQFF
>TRBJ2-1|.|18|TRBV18|.
TGTGCCAGCTCACCAATAAACCCCGCACCTTATGCCTACAATGAGCAGTTCTTC
CASSPINPAPYAYNEQFF
>TRBJ2-2|few|16|TRBV6-6|TRBD1
TGTGCCAGCAGCGGACAGGGGGCGGGGAACACCGGGGAGCTGTTTTTT
CASSGQGAGNTGELFF
>TRBJ1-1|few|14|TRBV5-1|.
TGCGCCAGCAGCGCCGGGACGGCGAACACTGAAGCTTTCTTT
CASSAGTANTEAFF
>TRBJ2-7|.|13|TRBV14|.
TGTGCCAGCAGCCAAGGCAGAGAATACGAGCAGTACTTC
CASSQGREYEQYF
>TRBJ2-5|.|14|TRBV4-3|.
TGCGCCAGCAGCCCGGATGGGGTCCAAGAGACCCAGTACTTC
CASSPDGVQETQYF
>TRBJ1-1|once|14|TRBV5-1|.
TGCGCCAGCAGCAGGGCGGGAATGAACACTGAAGCTTTCTTT
CASSRAGMNTEAFF
>TRBJ2-3|.|13|TRBV9|.
TGTGCCAGCAGCACGCCAGGGATAGATACGCAGTATTTT
CASSTPGIDTQYF
>TRBJ2-7|.|15|TRBV2|.
TGTGCCAGCAGCGAGGGGGTAGCGGGTATCGGCGAGCAGTACTTC
CASSEGVAGIGEQYF
>TRBJ1-2|.|13|TRBV13|.
TGTGCCAGCAGCACCGGGGGTGCCTATGGCTACACCTTC
CASSTGGAYGYTF
>TRBJ2-2|.|14|TRBV7-3|.
TGTGCCAGCAGCCTCCCTAGCGCAGCCGGGGAGCTGTTTTTT
CASSLPSAAGELFF
>TRBJ2-3|.|14|TRBV6-5|TRBD2
TGTGCCAGCACTCCGGGACTAGCGTATAATACGCAGTATTTT
CASTPGLAYNTQYF
>TRBJ1-1|.|14|TRBV5-1|TRBD1
TGCGCCAGCAGGAGTACAGGGGGGAACACTGAAGCTTTCTTT
CASRSTGGNTEAFF
>TRBJ1-5|.|16|TRBV5-5|.
TGTGCCAGCAGCTTGTTCTCGGCAGCCCAAAATCAGCCCCAGCATTTT
CASSLFSAAQNQPQHF
>TRBJ2-7|.|16|TRBV29-1|TRBD2
TGCAGCGTTGAAGATTTAGGGACTAGCGGATCCTACGAGCAGTACTTC
CSVEDLGTSGSYEQYF
>TRBJ2-2|.|16|TRBV15|.
TGTGCCACCAGCAAGGGGACTCCCTCGGGCACCGGGGAGCTGTTTTTT
CATSKGTPSGTGELFF
>TRBJ2-7|.|13|TRBV6-5|TRBD2
TGTGCCAGCACTCCTGGAGCGGGATACGAGCAGTACTTC
CASTPGAGYEQYF
>TRBJ2-2|.|19|TRBV10-3|TRBD2
TGTGCCATCAGCGAACCCCCGGGACTAGCGGGGCCGAACACCGGGGAGCTGTTTTTT
CAISEPPGLAGPNTGELFF